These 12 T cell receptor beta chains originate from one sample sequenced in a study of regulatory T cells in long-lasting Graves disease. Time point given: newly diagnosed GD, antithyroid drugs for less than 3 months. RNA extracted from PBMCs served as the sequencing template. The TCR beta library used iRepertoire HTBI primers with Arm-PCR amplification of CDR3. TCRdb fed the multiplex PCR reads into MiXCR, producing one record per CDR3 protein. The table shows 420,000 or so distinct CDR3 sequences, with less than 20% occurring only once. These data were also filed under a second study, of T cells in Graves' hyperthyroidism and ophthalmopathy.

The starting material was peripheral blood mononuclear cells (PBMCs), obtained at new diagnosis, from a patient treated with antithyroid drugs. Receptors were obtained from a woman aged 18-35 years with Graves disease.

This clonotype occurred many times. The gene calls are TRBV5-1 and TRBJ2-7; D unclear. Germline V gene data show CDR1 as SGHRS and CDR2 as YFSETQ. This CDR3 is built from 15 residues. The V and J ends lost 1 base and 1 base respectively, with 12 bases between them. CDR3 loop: CASSLSPGGSYEQYF. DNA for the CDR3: TGCGCCAGCAGCTTGTCACCGGGTGGGTCCTACGAGCAGTACTTC.

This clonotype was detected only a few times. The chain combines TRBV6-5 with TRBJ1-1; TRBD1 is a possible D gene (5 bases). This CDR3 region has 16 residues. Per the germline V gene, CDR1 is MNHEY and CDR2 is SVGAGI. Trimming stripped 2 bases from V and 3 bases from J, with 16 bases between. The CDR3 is CASSYVVGAGDTEAFF. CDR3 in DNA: TGTGCCAGCAGTTACGTCGTCGGGGCGGGGGACACTGAAGCTTTCTTT.

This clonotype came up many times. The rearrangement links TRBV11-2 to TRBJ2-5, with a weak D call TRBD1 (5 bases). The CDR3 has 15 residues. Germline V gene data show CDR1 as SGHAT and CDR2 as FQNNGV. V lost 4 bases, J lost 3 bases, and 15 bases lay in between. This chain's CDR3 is CASSSLRQKEETQYF. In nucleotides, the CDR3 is TGTGCCAGCAGCTCCTTACGACAGAAAGAAGAGACCCAGTACTTC. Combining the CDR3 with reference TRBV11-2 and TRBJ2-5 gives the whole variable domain EAGVAQSPRYKIIEKRQSVAFWCNPISGHATLYWYQQILGQGPKLLIQFQNNGVVDDSQLPKDRFSAERLKGVDSTLKIQPAKLEDSAVYLCASSSLRQKEETQYFGPGTRLLVL.

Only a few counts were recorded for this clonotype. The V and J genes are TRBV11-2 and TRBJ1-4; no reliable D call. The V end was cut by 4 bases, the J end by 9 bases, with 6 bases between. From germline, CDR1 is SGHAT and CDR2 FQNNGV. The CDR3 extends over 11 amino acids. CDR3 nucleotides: TGTGCCAGCAGCTCTTCACAAAAACTGTTTTTT. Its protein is CASSSSQKLFF.

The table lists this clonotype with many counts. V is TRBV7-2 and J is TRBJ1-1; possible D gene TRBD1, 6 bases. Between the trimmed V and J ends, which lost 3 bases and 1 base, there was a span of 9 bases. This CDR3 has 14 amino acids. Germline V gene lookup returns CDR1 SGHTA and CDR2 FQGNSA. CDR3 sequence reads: CASSLGAGNTEAFF. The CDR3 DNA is TGTGCCAGCAGCTTGGGGGCAGGGAACACTGAAGCTTTCTTT.

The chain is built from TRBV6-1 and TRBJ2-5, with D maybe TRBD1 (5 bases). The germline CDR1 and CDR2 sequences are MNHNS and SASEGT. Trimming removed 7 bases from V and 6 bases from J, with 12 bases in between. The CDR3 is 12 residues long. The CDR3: CASMGRAKTQYF. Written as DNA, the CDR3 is TGTGCCAGCATGGGCAGGGCAAAGACCCAGTACTTC.

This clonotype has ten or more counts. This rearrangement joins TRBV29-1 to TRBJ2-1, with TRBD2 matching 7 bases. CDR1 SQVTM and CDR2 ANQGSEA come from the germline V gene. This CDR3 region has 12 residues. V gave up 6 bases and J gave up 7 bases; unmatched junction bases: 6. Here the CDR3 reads CSVPGLVNEQFF. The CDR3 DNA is TGCAGCGTCCCAGGACTAGTGAATGAGCAGTTCTTC.

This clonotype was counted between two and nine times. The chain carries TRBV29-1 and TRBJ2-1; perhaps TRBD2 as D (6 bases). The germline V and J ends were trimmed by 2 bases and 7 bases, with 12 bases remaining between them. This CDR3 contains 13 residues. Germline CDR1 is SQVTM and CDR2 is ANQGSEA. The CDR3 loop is CSVETGVLNEQFF. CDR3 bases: TGCAGCGTTGAAACGGGAGTGTTGAATGAGCAGTTCTTC.

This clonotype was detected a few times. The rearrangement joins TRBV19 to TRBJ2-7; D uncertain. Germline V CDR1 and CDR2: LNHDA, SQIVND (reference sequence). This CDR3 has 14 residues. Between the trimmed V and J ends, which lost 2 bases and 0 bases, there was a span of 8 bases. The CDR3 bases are TGTGCCAGTAGTATAAATGTTGGCTCCTACGAGCAGTACTTC. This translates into CASSINVGSYEQYF.

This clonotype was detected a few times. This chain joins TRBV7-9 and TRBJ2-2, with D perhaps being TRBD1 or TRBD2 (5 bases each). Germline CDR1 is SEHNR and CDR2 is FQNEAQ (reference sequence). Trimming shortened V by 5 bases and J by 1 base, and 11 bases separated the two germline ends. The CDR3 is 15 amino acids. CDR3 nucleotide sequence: TGTGCCAGCAGCATCAGGGACGGGAACACCGGGGAGCTGTTTTTT. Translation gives CASSIRDGNTGELFF. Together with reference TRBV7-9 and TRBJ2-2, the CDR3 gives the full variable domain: DTGVSQNPRHKITKRGQNVTFRCDPISEHNRLYWYRQTLGQGPEFLTYFQNEAQLEKSRLLSDRFSAERPKGSFSTLEIQRTEQGDSAMYLCASSIRDGNTGELFFGEGSRLTVL.

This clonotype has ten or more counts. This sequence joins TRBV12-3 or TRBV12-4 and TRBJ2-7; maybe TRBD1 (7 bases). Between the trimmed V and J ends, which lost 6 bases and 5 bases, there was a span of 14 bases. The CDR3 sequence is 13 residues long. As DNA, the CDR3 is TGTGCCAGCAGGCGACAGGGAGGTGACGAGCAGTACTTC. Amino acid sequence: CASRRQGGDEQYF.

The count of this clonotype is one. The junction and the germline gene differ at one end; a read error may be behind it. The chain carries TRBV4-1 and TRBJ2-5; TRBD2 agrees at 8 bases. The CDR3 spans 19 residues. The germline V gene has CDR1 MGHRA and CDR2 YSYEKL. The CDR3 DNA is TGTGCCAGCAGCCAAGATCCGGCGAGCGGGAGAGGTCGGCAAGAGACCCAGTACTTC. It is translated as CASSQDPASGRGRQETQYF.